The entry that follows covers one TCR beta chain sequence. Its antigen is currently unknown. Method: immunoSEQ multiplex PCR; TCRdb's copy keeps in-frame clones and lacks some. The profile shows about 110,000 clones, about 90% of them singletons. Germline CDR1 is SEHNR and CDR2 is FQNEAQ (reference sequence). V was trimmed by 2 bases and J by 4 bases, leaving 9 bases between them. The CDR3 consists of 14 residues. This sample is part of a study of T cell responses to AZD1222 COVID-19 vaccine. Findings and limits, study-wide: Among AZD1222 vaccinees, only 5 or 6 were seropositive at baseline.

Sample: peripheral blood, taken 28 days after the second AZD1222 dose. The TCR was taken from an adult who received the AZD1222 COVID-19 vaccine. The chain combines TRBV7-9 with TRBJ1-5, with D uncertain. The DNA for the CDR3 is TGTGCCAGCAGCTTAAAAAGCCGAAATCAGCCCCAGCATTTT. Encoded protein: CASSLKSRNQPQHF.